This T cell receptor beta chain was sequenced during a study of cytomegalovirus exposure and HLA in healthy donors. The CDR3 runs to 15 residues. Primers: 60 Vbeta forward and 13 Jbeta reverse. Clones were sequenced by immunoSEQ multiplex PCR, and TCRdb holds only the in-frame ones, with some missing. Of 120,000 or so clones listed, more than 65% are singletons. The TCR comes from a man aged 18 to 29 in good health and CMV-seropositive. Specimen: PBMCs. The chain is built from TRBV7-5 and TRBJ2-7; TRBD1 is taken as the D call from the table, unchecked against the DNA. TRBV7-5 is a pseudogene. CDR3 in amino acids: CARSGRDRSSYEQYF. The DNA of the CDR3 is TGTGCCAGAAGCGGGCGGGACAGGAGCTCCTACGAGCAGTACTTC.